Each of the 18 T cell receptor beta chains below was sequenced from the same sample in a study of neurological immune-mediated disorders. TCRdb independently ran MiXCR on the 5' RACE reads; one entry per CDR3 protein. The sample contains approximately 48,000 distinct CDR3 sequences, about a tenth of which appear only once. Sequenced: PBMCs. These receptors originate from a man in his 70s with HTLV-1-associated myelopathy (HAM/TSP).

V usage is TRBV21-1 and J usage is TRBJ2-2. TRBV21-1 is recorded as a pseudogene. The CDR3 covers 13 residues. Here the CDR3 reads CASSKAGSGELFF. The CDR3 DNA is TGTGCCAGCAGCAAAGCGGGGTCCGGGGAGCTGTTTTTT.

There are many counts of this clonotype. One junction end does not reproduce the germline sequence, and a read error may be involved. The chain links TRBV24-1 to TRBJ2-3, with a possible D match to TRBD1 (5 bases). CDR1 KGHDR and CDR2 SFDVKD come from the germline V gene. The CDR3 has 10 residues. The CDR3 sequence: CATAHSQGNF. The CDR3 DNA reads TGTGCCACCGCGCATTCTCAGGGAAATTTT.

The rearrangement uses TRBV6-2 or TRBV6-3 and TRBJ2-1, with unresolved D. Per the germline V gene, CDR1 is MNHEY and CDR2 is SVGEGT. This CDR3 comprises 13 residues. Trimming shortened V by 8 bases and J by 8 bases, and 16 bases separated the two germline ends. CDR3 region: CASEEPPGDEQFF. CDR3 DNA sequence: TGTGCCAGCGAGGAACCCCCTGGAGATGAGCAGTTCTTC.

At least ten counts were recorded for this clonotype. The chain is built from TRBV7-9 and TRBJ2-1; no clear D. The CDR3 spans 12 residues. Germline CDR1 SEHNR, CDR2 FQNEAQ (reference sequence). With 4 bases removed from V and 4 bases from J, the gap between germline ends came to 5 bases. CDR3 coding DNA: TGTGCCAGCAGCTGGTTTTACAATGAGCAGTTCTTC. Its protein is CASSWFYNEQFF.

This clonotype was observed at least ten times. The chain combines TRBV5-6 with TRBJ2-3, with TRBD2 matching over 12 bases. Germline V gene sequence: CDR1 SGHDT, CDR2 YYEEEE. V gave up 3 bases and J gave up 7 bases; unmatched junction bases: 3. The CDR3 length is 14 residues. CDR3 coding DNA: TGTGCCAGCAGCTACGGACTAGCGGGACATACGCAGTATTTT. Protein product: CASSYGLAGHTQYF.

This clonotype was seen ten or more times. The chain combines TRBV25-1 with TRBJ2-5; TRBD1 agrees at 9 bases. The J segment lost 7 bases and the V segment lost 1 base, leaving 10 bases of the junction unmatched. Germline CDR1 MGHDK, CDR2 SYGVNS. There are 16 residues in the CDR3. The CDR3 protein is CASSEFDRGAPGTQYF. CDR3 sequence (DNA): TGTGCCAGCAGTGAATTCGACAGGGGGGCTCCGGGGACCCAGTACTTC.

This clonotype was detected many times. The chain couples TRBV12-3 or TRBV12-4 to TRBJ1-6, with a tentative D call TRBD1 (6 bases). The length of the CDR3 is 15 residues. The ends were cut back, 6 bases at V and 10 bases at J, with 19 bases in the middle. CDR3 residues: CASSQDAGGGSPLHF. CDR3 DNA sequence: TGTGCCAGCAGCCAGGACGCGGGGGGCGGGTCACCCCTCCACTTT.

This clonotype was observed many times. The V gene is TRBV7-6, the J gene TRBJ1-4; the D is unclear. CDR3 length equals 12 residues. V shed 2 bases and J shed 8 bases, with 6 bases lying between them. Germline V gene sequence: CDR1 SGHVS, CDR2 FNYEAQ. The CDR3 spells CASSLPYEKLFF. The CDR3 DNA reads TGTGCCAGCAGCTTACCTTACGAAAAACTGTTTTTT.

Judged by abundance, this clonotype is medium-sized. This chain uses TRBV28 with TRBJ1-5; D ambiguous. From germline, CDR1 is MDHEN and CDR2 SYDVKM. The CDR3 contains 16 residues. Trimming took off 0 bases at V and 3 bases at J, with 12 bases between the two ends. The CDR3 DNA sequence: TGTGCCAGCAGTTTATGGGACCAACCCACCAATCAGCCCCAGCATTTT. Protein product: CASSLWDQPTNQPQHF.

This clonotype showed up just a few times. The V call is TRBV7-6, the J call TRBJ2-7, with D perhaps matching TRBD1 (6 bases). The CDR3 is 14 amino acids. Germline CDR1 reads SGHVS; CDR2 reads FNYEAQ. V lost 5 bases, J lost 6 bases, and 17 bases lay in between. DNA for the CDR3: TGTGCCAGCAGCCGCCGGACAGACCTGGTCGAGCAGTACTTC. Protein: CASSRRTDLVEQYF.

The sample holds many counts of this clonotype. Written as DNA, the CDR3 is TGTGCCAGCAGGAAATCCCGGGACAGGGAATTGGGGACCCAGTACTTC. Its translation is CASRKSRDRELGTQYF. The rearrangement links TRBV21-1 to TRBJ2-5; the table's D call, TRBD1, has no DNA check behind it. TRBV21-1 is given as a pseudogene. The CDR3 is 16 amino acids.

This clonotype was observed many times. The rearrangement joins TRBV28 to TRBJ2-3; TRBD2 agrees at 8 bases. J lost 2 bases, V lost 6 bases, and 13 bases had no gene match. The CDR3 contains 17 residues. CDR1 is MDHEN and CDR2 is SYDVKM in the germline V gene. CDR3 DNA sequence: TGTGCCAGCAGCCCGTTTAGCCTAGCGGGTTCCACAGATACGCAGTATTTT. Protein product: CASSPFSLAGSTDTQYF.

This clonotype was seen ten or more times. The chain links TRBV18 to TRBJ1-2; TRBD1 aligns across 10 bases. CDR1 and CDR2 (germline): KGHSH, LQKENI. The CDR3 sequence is 14 residues long. V lost 3 bases, J lost 8 bases, and 6 bases stayed unmatched. CDR3: CASSPEGQGKGYTF. As DNA, the CDR3 is TGTGCCAGCTCACCTGAGGGACAGGGGAAGGGCTACACCTTC.

The table lists this clonotype with many counts. The chain has TRBV7-3 and TRBJ1-2, with a tentative D call TRBD1 (5 bases). Per the germline V gene, CDR1 is SGHTA and CDR2 is FQGTGA. V lost 5 bases and J 7 bases, leaving 20 bases between the germline ends. CDR3 size: 15 residues. CDR3 sequence (DNA): TGTGCCAGCAGCCCAAACACGGAGGGGATAGGTGGCTACACCTTC. This codes for CASSPNTEGIGGYTF.

This clonotype was counted at least ten times. The chain joins TRBV7-9 to TRBJ2-3, with a tentative D call TRBD2 (6 bases). The length of the CDR3 is 19 residues. Trimming pared 6 bases from V and 3 bases from J, leaving 28 bases between. Germline CDR1 is SEHNR and CDR2 is FQNEAQ (reference sequence). This CDR3 is CASSPEFDPGVAKTDTQYF. CDR3 coding DNA: TGTGCCAGCAGTCCAGAATTTGACCCGGGAGTAGCCAAGACAGATACGCAGTATTTT.

This clonotype occurred many times. The chain combines TRBV5-1 with TRBJ2-7, with a possible D match to TRBD1 (6 bases). The V gene lost 0 bases and the J gene lost 4 bases, with 11 bases spanning the gap. This CDR3 is 14 amino acids long. Per germline, CDR1 SGHRS and CDR2 YFSETQ. The CDR3 spells CASSLAERGYEQYF. The CDR3 nucleotides read TGCGCCAGCAGCTTGGCGGAAAGGGGGTACGAGCAGTACTTC.

Ten or more counts support this clonotype. This chain connects TRBV7-8 to TRBJ1-6, with D perhaps matching TRBD1 (6 bases). The V end was cut by 1 base, the J end by 9 bases, with 10 bases between. The CDR3 contains 14 residues. Germline values: CDR1 SGHVS, CDR2 FQNEAQ. CDR3 nucleotide sequence: TGTGCCAGCAGCTTAGATGGGGGCAGTTCACCCCTCCACTTT. Encoded protein: CASSLDGGSSPLHF.

The chain links TRBV6-2 or TRBV6-3 to TRBJ2-1; D call uncertain. Germline-derived CDR1 and CDR2 are MNHEY and SVGEGT. The CDR3 runs to 16 residues. The ends were cut back, 7 bases at V and 6 bases at J, with 22 bases in the middle. The CDR3 protein is CASTNYLGFPPNEQFF. In nucleotides, the CDR3 is TGTGCCAGCACCAACTACCTGGGGTTCCCCCCCAATGAGCAGTTCTTC.